These T cell receptor beta chains were read from a single sample in a study of blood T cell repertoires in COVID-19. The table came from immunoSEQ multiplex PCR; TCRdb's copy has only in-frame clones and leaves some out. The repertoire holds about 160,000 clones, with 80% as singletons. The sample taken for sequencing was PBMCs or T cells enriched from blood (not recorded which). The receptors come from a man in his forties who had recovered from COVID-19. Each CDR3 is given with its conserved first and last residue. A D gene is named only where the DNA matches it firmly. Part of the rows lack a size; the others show once, few, many or a class for expanded clones.

14,TRBV30,TRBJ2-2,NA,TRBD1,CAWSRDRLTGELFF,TGTGCCTGGAGCCGGGACAGACTGACCGGGGAGCTGTTTTTT
15,TRBV10-3,TRBJ2-2,NA,TRBD1,CAISPRTGETGELFF,TGTGCCATCAGTCCCCGGACAGGGGAGACCGGGGAGCTGTTTTTT
15,TRBV7-8,TRBJ2-2,NA,NA,CASTRRVTNTGELFF,TGTGCCAGCACACGACGGGTTACGAACACCGGGGAGCTGTTTTTT
15,TRBV10-3,TRBJ2-5,once,TRBD2,CAISRSGGDKETQYF,TGTGCCATCAGCCGTAGCGGGGGAGATAAAGAGACCCAGTACTTC
15,TRBV5-1,TRBJ1-1,NA,NA,CASSLLDSMNTEAFF,TGCGCCAGCAGCTTGTTAGACAGCATGAACACTGAAGCTTTCTTT
18,TRBV4-2,TRBJ2-1,NA,TRBD2,CASRRSTSGGSSYNEQFF,TGTGCCAGCAGACGCTCGACTAGCGGGGGGTCCTCGTACAATGAGCAGTTCTTC
15,TRBV2,TRBJ1-5,NA,NA,CASSAFGRGNQPQHF,TGTGCCAGCAGTGCGTTCGGTCGGGGCAATCAGCCCCAGCATTTT
11,TRBV4-1,TRBJ2-7,NA,TRBD2,CASGGGYEQYF,TGCGCCAGCGGCGGGGGTTACGAGCAGTACTTC
15,TRBV9,TRBJ2-5,once,TRBD1,CASSARDRARETQYF,TGTGCCAGCAGCGCTCGAGACAGGGCTCGGGAGACCCAGTACTTC
16,TRBV19,TRBJ2-1,NA,TRBD2,CASSIRLAGVDNEQFF,TGTGCCAGTAGTATCCGACTAGCGGGGGTTGACAATGAGCAGTTCTTC
14,TRBV6-1,TRBJ1-2,NA,NA,CASSDRGAFYGYTF,TGTGCCAGCAGTGACCGGGGGGCCTTCTATGGCTACACCTTC
13,TRBV9,TRBJ2-3,once,NA,CASNGEPTGTQYF,TGTGCCAGCAACGGGGAGCCTACGGGTACGCAGTATTTT
15,TRBV19,TRBJ1-1,NA,TRBD1,CASSRQGAMNTEAFF,TGTGCCAGCTCAAGACAGGGGGCCATGAACACTGAAGCTTTCTTT
15,TRBV5-6,TRBJ1-2,NA,NA,CASSSGQALNYGYTF,TGTGCCAGCAGCTCTGGGCAGGCCCTCAACTATGGCTACACCTTC
13,TRBV5-4,TRBJ1-5,few,NA,CASSLDTDQPQHF,TGTGCCAGCAGCTTGGACACAGATCAGCCCCAGCATTTT
13,TRBV19,TRBJ2-1,NA,NA,CASSIVRGSEQFF,TGTGCCAGTAGTATAGTAAGGGGGAGTGAGCAGTTCTTC
15,TRBV7-3,TRBJ2-1,NA,NA,CASSWGRGPPNEQFF,TGTGCCAGCAGCTGGGGCAGGGGTCCCCCCAATGAGCAGTTCTTC
16,TRBV25-1,TRBJ1-2,NA,NA,CASSELAGGKNYGYTF,TGTGCCAGCAGTGAATTAGCGGGGGGGAAAAACTATGGCTACACCTTC
13,TRBV19,TRBJ2-3,NA,NA,CASSIVPRDTQYF,TGTGCCAGTAGTATAGTCCCCCGAGATACGCAGTATTTT
13,TRBV2,TRBJ2-5,once,TRBD1,CASSMDRVETQYF,TGTGCCAGCAGTATGGACAGGGTAGAGACCCAGTACTTC
16,TRBV3-1/TRBV3-2,TRBJ1-1,NA,NA,CASSQPPGGSDTEAFF,TGTGCCAGCAGCCAACCCCCGGGGGGGTCTGACACTGAAGCTTTCTTT
18,TRBV3-1/TRBV3-2,TRBJ2-3,NA,TRBD2,CASSPLVGGGGSTDTQYF,TGTGCCAGCAGCCCCCTTGTCGGGGGCGGGGGGTCCACAGATACGCAGTATTTT
16,TRBV21-1,TRBJ1-2,NA,NA,CASSKGWAGPWYGYTF,TGTGCCAGCAGCAAAGGGTGGGCAGGGCCTTGGTATGGCTACACCTTC
14,TRBV19,TRBJ2-2,many,TRBD1,CASSPGTGAGELFF,TGTGCCAGTAGTCCCGGGACAGGGGCCGGGGAGCTGTTTTTT
13,TRBV5-1,TRBJ1-6,NA,NA,CASSLVRGSPLHF,TGCGCCAGCAGCTTGGTTCGGGGTTCACCCCTCCACTTT
15,TRBV5-1,TRBJ1-1,once,NA,CASSLGSEKVTEAFF,TGCGCCAGCAGCTTGGGTTCCGAGAAAGTAACTGAAGCTTTCTTT
12,TRBV30,TRBJ1-1,few,NA,CAWRDMNTEAFF,TGTGCCTGGAGGGACATGAACACTGAAGCTTTCTTT
15,TRBV2,TRBJ2-3,NA,NA,CASSLMSPGTDTQYF,TGTGCCAGCTCATTAATGAGCCCGGGCACAGATACGCAGTATTTT
12,TRBV3-1/TRBV3-2,TRBJ2-1,NA,NA,CASSLLEREQFF,NA
17,TRBV14,TRBJ2-5,NA,TRBD2,CASSQSTLLGGEETQYF,TGTGCCAGCAGCCAATCGACGCTCCTGGGGGGGGAAGAGACCCAGTACTTC
14,TRBV3-1/TRBV3-2,TRBJ2-3,NA,NA,CASSQSGGANTQYF,TGTGCCAGCAGCCAATCCGGCGGGGCAAATACGCAGTATTTT
16,TRBV5-1,TRBJ2-5,few,TRBD2,CASSLAPAGGRETQYF,TGCGCCAGCAGCTTGGCCCCAGCGGGAGGCAGAGAGACCCAGTACTTC
13,TRBV6-5,TRBJ2-4,NA,NA,CASKAGAGNIQYF,TGTGCCAGCAAGGCGGGGGCAGGAAACATTCAGTACTTC
17,TRBV3-1/TRBV3-2,TRBJ2-6,once,NA,CASSQVTAGFGANVLTF,TGTGCCAGCAGCCAAGTCACCGCAGGGTTCGGGGCCAACGTCCTGACTTTC
17,TRBV11-3,TRBJ2-1,few,NA,CASSLDERQGGYNEQFF,TGTGCCAGCAGCTTAGACGAGAGGCAGGGAGGTTACAATGAGCAGTTCTTC
14,TRBV7-9,TRBJ1-2,NA,NA,CASGGSLLGYGYTF,TGTGCCAGTGGAGGCTCGCTCCTGGGCTATGGCTACACCTTC
11,TRBV6-5,TRBJ1-1,NA,NA,CATRMNTEAFF,TGTGCCACTAGGATGAACACTGAAGCTTTCTTT
16,TRBV6-1,TRBJ2-1,NA,NA,CASSVKPYGGLNEQFF,TGTGCCAGCAGTGTCAAACCCTACGGCGGTTTAAATGAGCAGTTCTTC
14,TRBV6-5,TRBJ2-5,NA,NA,CASSYVPGQETQYF,TGTGCCAGCAGTTACGTCCCGGGCCAAGAGACCCAGTACTTC
15,TRBV6-5,TRBJ1-3,few,TRBD1,CASRGQDGSGNTIYF,TGTGCCAGCAGAGGACAGGATGGATCTGGAAACACCATATATTTT
19,TRBV24-1,TRBJ2-2,NA,TRBD2,CATSDLRLAGGRNTGELFF,TGTGCCACCAGTGATTTGAGGCTAGCGGGGGGGCGAAACACCGGGGAGCTGTTTTTT
16,TRBV30,TRBJ1-2,NA,TRBD1,CAWSGPGTAPRGGYTF,TGTGCCTGGAGTGGGCCGGGGACAGCGCCTAGGGGGGGCTACACCTTC
12,TRBV18,TRBJ1-2,NA,NA,CASSLAQGGCTF,TGTGCCAGCTCACTGGCGCAGGGAGGATGCACCTTC
16,TRBV19,TRBJ2-6,NA,NA,CASSARQEPGANVLTF,TGTGCCAGTAGTGCCCGACAGGAGCCTGGGGCCAACGTCCTGACTTTC
15,TRBV27,TRBJ1-5,NA,NA,CASSPPGLSNQPQHF,TGTGCCAGCAGTCCCCCGGGACTGAGCAATCAGCCCCAGCATTTT
15,TRBV30,TRBJ2-3,few,TRBD2,CAWGTSGGVTDTQYF,TGTGCCTGGGGTACTAGCGGGGGGGTAACAGATACGCAGTATTTT
14,TRBV5-1,TRBJ1-1,once,NA,CASTKDSLNTEAFF,TGCGCCAGCACTAAGGACAGTTTGAACACTGAAGCTTTCTTT
15,TRBV19,TRBJ2-3,few,NA,CASSIGGGPTDTQYF,TGTGCCAGTAGTATAGGGGGGGGGCCCACAGATACGCAGTATTTT
14,TRBV29-1,TRBJ2-3,once,NA,CSLEVQGIPDTQYF,TGCAGCTTGGAGGTCCAGGGGATACCAGATACGCAGTATTTT
19,TRBV4-1,TRBJ2-4,NA,NA,CASSTSNVQPGGAKNIQYF,TGCGCCAGCAGCACCTCTAACGTCCAGCCAGGTGGGGCCAAAAACATTCAGTACTTC